The 12 T cell receptor beta chains below were found in one sample sequenced in a study of identifying expanded T cells in peripheral blood. Sequencing was performed with immunoSEQ multiplex PCR; in TCRdb, only in-frame clones are kept and a portion is missing. The sample has 130,000 or so clones; 84% are singletons. The material sequenced was blood. These receptors came from a person aged 18 to 70 in good health.

Only one count was recorded for this clone. This chain uses TRBV13 with TRBJ2-3, with D perhaps TRBD1 or TRBD2 (5 bases each). Germline lookup yields CDR1 PRHDT and CDR2 FYEKMQ (reference sequence). Trimming removed 4 bases from V and 0 bases from J, with 11 bases in between. The CDR3 totals 15 residues. CDR3 amino acids: CASSSRDGSTDTQYF. The DNA for the CDR3 is TGTGCCAGCAGCTCCCGGGACGGCAGCACAGATACGCAGTATTTT. Complete variable domain (other parts from reference TRBV13 and TRBJ2-3): AAGVIQSPRHLIKEKRETATLKCYPIPRHDTVYWYQQGPGQDPQFLISFYEKMQSDKGSIPDRFSAQQFSDYHSELNMSSLELGDSALYFCASSSRDGSTDTQYFGPGTRLTVL.

The CDR3 protein is CASSLQGGYGNTIYF. For the CDR3, the DNA is TGCGCCAGCAGCTTGCAAGGGGGATATGGAAACACCATATATTTT. The rearrangement links TRBV5-1 to TRBJ1-3, with D perhaps TRBD1 (6 bases). There are 15 residues in the CDR3. Trimming removed 1 base at V and 3 bases at J, with 11 bases between. CDR1 and CDR2 from the germline V gene are SGHRS and YFSETQ.

The chain employs TRBV27 and TRBJ2-7, with 12 positions matching TRBD1. CDR3 size: 15 residues. The germline CDR1 and CDR2 sequences are MNHEY and SMNVEV (reference sequence). V shed 5 bases, J shed 5 bases, and the junction held 7 bases outside the gene matches. The CDR3 nucleotides are TGTGCCAGCAGTGAGGCCGGGACAGGGGGCCACGAGCAGTACTTC. Its translation is CASSEAGTGGHEQYF.

This clone appeared a single time. Other nucleotide sequences in the sample specify the same CDR3. The V call is TRBV30, the J call TRBJ1-5; D remains ambiguous. The CDR3 is made up of 13 amino acids. The V and J ends lost 0 bases and 5 bases respectively, with 8 bases between them. The germline CDR1 and CDR2 sequences are GTSNPN and SVGIG (reference sequence). The CDR3 loop reads CAWSVQGDQPQHF. The CDR3 DNA reads TGTGCCTGGAGTGTACAAGGCGATCAGCCCCAGCATTTT.

For the CDR3, the DNA is TGCGCCAGCAGCACGACAGGGCTCAATCAGCCCCAGCATTTT. It is translated as CASSTTGLNQPQHF. The rearrangement uses TRBV5-1 and TRBJ1-5; TRBD1 aligns across 7 bases. Germline V CDR1 and CDR2: SGHRS, YFSETQ. Losses at the gene ends were 4 bases for V and 3 bases for J; bases not matched to a gene: 4. The CDR3 extends over 14 amino acids.

The genes are TRBV15 and TRBJ2-2; D may be TRBD1 or TRBD2 (5 bases each). Trimming removed 4 bases at V and 3 bases at J, with 18 bases between. The CDR3 length is 17 residues. Germline V lookup: CDR1 LNHNV, CDR2 YYDKDF (reference sequence). The CDR3 loop reads CATSTTRDGRHTGELFF. The CDR3 coding sequence is TGTGCCACCAGCACCACCCGGGACGGGCGACACACCGGGGAGCTGTTTTTT.

Here the CDR3 reads CASSTLGTVYEQYF. The CDR3 coding sequence is TGTGCCAGCAGCACCCTAGGGACAGTCTACGAGCAGTACTTC. This rearrangement joins TRBV6-1 to TRBJ2-7; TRBD1 aligns across 7 bases. CDR1 is MNHNS, CDR2 SASEGT, per germline. Trimming at V came to 6 bases and at J to 3 bases, leaving 8 bases not matched to a gene. CDR3 length: 14 amino acids.

This clone was seen a single time. J is TRBJ2-2 and V is TRBV14; unclear D gene. Germline CDR1 is SGHDN and CDR2 is FVKESK. V was clipped by 0 bases and J by 4 bases, with 9 bases between them. The CDR3 contains 15 residues. The CDR3 DNA reads as TGTGCCAGCAGCCAAGAGGCTTATGTCACCGGGGAGCTGTTTTTT. It codes for CASSQEAYVTGELFF.

The V gene is TRBV12-1, the J gene TRBJ2-4; the D call of TRBD2 is as the table states it, not checked on the DNA. TRBV12-1 is termed a pseudogene. This CDR3 has 17 amino acids. The CDR3 sequence: CASSPEERGGAKNIQYF. DNA of the CDR3: TGTGCCAGCAGCCCGGAGGAGCGGGGGGGGGCCAAAAACATTCAGTACTTC.

In its sample, this clone was seen many times. The chain links TRBV6-5 to TRBJ1-3; 7 bases align to TRBD1. Germline lookup yields CDR1 MNHEY and CDR2 SVGAGI. Unmatched junction bases numbered 5, after V lost 6 bases and J lost 0 bases. This CDR3 is 15 amino acids long. CDR3 sequence (DNA): TGTGCCAGCAGCCGACAGGGCCGCTCTGGAAACACCATATATTTT. Protein sequence: CASSRQGRSGNTIYF.

The chain is built from TRBV6-6 and TRBJ1-1; 8 nucleotides align to TRBD1. Germline CDR1 and CDR2: MNHNY and SVGAGI (reference sequence). The CDR3 is 16 amino acids. V shed 7 bases, J shed 0 bases, and the junction held 10 bases outside the gene matches. CDR3 nucleotides: TGTGCCAGCACCACCGCGACAGGGGCTATGAACACTGAAGCTTTCTTT. This translates into CASTTATGAMNTEAFF.

This chain connects TRBV5-1 to TRBJ1-4; D may be TRBD1 (6 bases). V shed 7 bases and J shed 7 bases, with 23 bases lying between them. Per the germline V gene, CDR1 is SGHRS and CDR2 is YFSETQ. The CDR3 covers 16 residues. In DNA form, the CDR3 reads TGCGCCAGCGCATTGGGACCGACAGGAGGGGTTGAAAAACTGTTTTTT. Translation gives CASALGPTGGVEKLFF.